The 23 T cell receptor beta chains given below trace back to one sample, sequenced in a study of response to subunit inactivated influenza vaccine. Each CDR3 protein gets one entry after TCRdb re-called the RT-PCR reads with MiXCR. The table shows some 550,000 distinct CDR3 sequences, with 20% to 25% occurring only once. These records were also assigned to another study, of T cells expressing NK-cell markers. That publication notes: As the method of synthesis, 5'RACE template switching with UMIs yielded TCR beta cDNA.

The source material was CD4+ T cells sorted from PBMCs, sampled about 11 days after vaccination. Receptors originate from a man aged 50 or older who received an inactivated influenza vaccine.

Only a few counts were recorded for this clonotype. CDR3 loop: CASSTQSSYNEQFF. The CDR3 DNA reads as TGTGCCAGCAGTACGCAGAGCTCCTACAATGAGCAGTTCTTC. V is TRBV2 and J is TRBJ2-1; D gene unclear. Per germline, CDR1 SNHLY and CDR2 FYNNEI. This CDR3 is built from 14 residues. V was cut by 5 bases and J by 0 bases, with 8 bases left in between.

This chain connects TRBV18 to TRBJ1-5; D uncertain. Trimming left V 1 base short and J 0 bases short, with 10 bases between. Germline V gene sequence: CDR1 KGHSH, CDR2 LQKENI. The CDR3 totals 16 residues. The chain's CDR3 is CASSPLSWYSNQPQHF. DNA of the CDR3: TGTGCCAGCTCACCACTCTCTTGGTATAGCAATCAGCCCCAGCATTTT.

This clonotype was counted between two and nine times. The chain is built from TRBV7-2 and TRBJ2-5; D uncertain. This CDR3 is 13 amino acids long. Trimming removed 2 bases at V and 5 bases at J, with 9 bases between. Germline lookup yields CDR1 SGHTA and CDR2 FQGNSA. CDR3 nucleotide sequence: TGTGCCAGCAGCTTAATAGCTTCGGAGACCCAGTACTTC. Translated: CASSLIASETQYF. The full variable domain, with the rest looked up from reference TRBV7-2 and TRBJ2-5, is GAGVSQSPSNKVTEKGKDVELRCDPISGHTALYWYRQSLGQGLEFLIYFQGNSAPDKSGLPSDRFSAERTGGSVSTLTIQRTQQEDSAVYLCASSLIASETQYFGPGTRLLVL.

The CDR3 DNA is TGTGCCAGCAGCCAGTCTACAGGGAATTCACCCCTCCACTTT. Residues: CASSQSTGNSPLHF. V gene TRBV12-3 or TRBV12-4 combines with J gene TRBJ1-6; a weak D match, TRBD1 (6 bases). The V gene lost 6 bases and the J gene lost 7 bases, with 13 bases spanning the gap. CDR3 length equals 14 residues.

The chain couples TRBV6-2 or TRBV6-3 to TRBJ2-7; weak D call: TRBD2 (6 bases). CDR1 is MNHEY and CDR2 is SVGEGT in the germline V gene. CDR3 length: 15 amino acids. The V gene lost 6 bases and the J gene lost 0 bases, with 15 bases spanning the gap. The CDR3 loop is CASRYGLSNSYEQYF. As DNA, the CDR3 is TGTGCCAGCAGATATGGACTATCAAACTCCTACGAGCAGTACTTC.

A few counts support this clonotype. The chain uses TRBV20-1 and TRBJ2-5, with D perhaps TRBD1 (6 bases). Trimming cost V 0 bases and J 5 bases, with 13 bases left between them. Per the germline V gene, CDR1 is DFQATT and CDR2 is SNEGSKA (reference sequence). The CDR3 is made up of 14 amino acids. CDR3: CSARDGWGRETQYF. CDR3 nucleotide sequence: TGCAGTGCTAGAGATGGATGGGGGCGCGAGACCCAGTACTTC.

This clonotype has only a few counts. The chain uses TRBV11-2 and TRBJ2-7; 12 positions match TRBD1. The germline V gene encodes CDR1 SGHAT and CDR2 FQNNGV. The CDR3 extends over 16 amino acids. Germline trimming cut 6 bases from V and 6 bases from J; bases unmatched to any gene: 12. The CDR3 nucleotides read TGTGCCAGCAGGATGACCGGGACAGGGGGCTACGGCGAGCAGTACTTC. This sequence encodes CASRMTGTGGYGEQYF. Full variable domain (missing parts from reference TRBV11-2 and TRBJ2-7): EAGVAQSPRYKIIEKRQSVAFWCNPISGHATLYWYQQILGQGPKLLIQFQNNGVVDDSQLPKDRFSAERLKGVDSTLKIQPAKLEDSAVYLCASRMTGTGGYGEQYFGPGTRLTVT.

The V call is TRBV20-1, the J call TRBJ2-7; the D gene could be TRBD1 or TRBD2 (6 bases each). There are 14 residues in the CDR3. Germline CDR1 and CDR2: DFQATT and SNEGSKA (reference sequence). V shed 5 bases and J shed 5 bases, with 19 bases lying between them. The chain's CDR3 is CSAYESGGTNEQYF. CDR3 in DNA: TGCAGTGCTTACGAGAGTGGGGGGACAAACGAGCAGTACTTC.

This chain connects TRBV7-2 to TRBJ2-3; 8 bases are shared with TRBD2. Germline CDR1 is SGHTA and CDR2 is FQGNSA. This CDR3 region has 14 residues. With V trimmed by 6 bases and J by 0 bases, 2 bases remained unmatched. Here the CDR3 DNA reads TGTGCCAGCAGACTAGCGGAGAGCACAGATACGCAGTATTTT. Protein product: CASRLAESTDTQYF.

In its sample, this clonotype was seen a few times. The rearrangement joins TRBV4-3 to TRBJ1-1, with D hard to call. This CDR3 has 15 amino acids. V was cut by 0 bases and J by 3 bases, with 11 bases left in between. CDR1 and CDR2 from the germline V gene are LGHNA and YSLEER. This CDR3 is CASSQEQSSYTEAFF. CDR3 in DNA: TGCGCCAGCAGCCAAGAACAATCGTCCTACACTGAAGCTTTCTTT.

V is TRBV5-4 and J is TRBJ1-2; D call uncertain. The V gene's germline CDR1 is SGHNT and CDR2 YYREEE (reference sequence). There are 14 residues in the CDR3. V was cut by 1 base and J by 1 base, with 8 bases left in between. The CDR3 bases are TGTGCCAGCAGCTTGAAAGAGCTTAACTATGGCTACACCTTC. Its protein product is CASSLKELNYGYTF.

There are many counts of this clonotype. The V gene is TRBV12-3 or TRBV12-4, the J gene TRBJ2-3; D is unresolved. The CDR3 length is 13 residues. Trimming stripped 2 bases from V and 3 bases from J, with 6 bases between. The CDR3 region is CASSLRRTDTQYF. Written as DNA, the CDR3 is TGTGCCAGCAGTTTAAGACGGACAGATACGCAGTATTTT.

This clonotype was seen more than once but under ten times. This chain uses TRBV12-2 with TRBJ1-5; TRBD1, the table's D call, was not compared with the DNA. TRBV12-2 is marked as a pseudogene. CDR3 size: 15 residues. CDR3 amino acids: CASRFRQGVSQPQHF. The CDR3 bases are TGTGCAAGTCGCTTTAGACAGGGGGTTTCTCAGCCCCAGCATTTT.

The rearrangement uses TRBV7-6 and TRBJ1-2; a possible D gene is TRBD1 (6 bases). V lost 6 bases and J lost 4, with 24 bases in between. CDR1 is SGHVS, CDR2 FNYEAQ, per germline. This CDR3 has 17 amino acids. The CDR3 bases are TGTGCCAGCAGAGGGCTCCGTAGGGACACGAACGGCTATGGCTACACCTTC. Amino acid sequence: CASRGLRRDTNGYGYTF.

CDR3 nucleotides: TGTGCCAGCAGTGAATTAAGGAACACCGGGGAGCTGTTTTTT. This gives the protein CASSELRNTGELFF. The rearrangement joins TRBV25-1 to TRBJ2-2; D gene unclear. Trimming cost V 1 base and J 1 base, with 4 bases left between them. The CDR3 has 14 amino acids. Germline V CDR1 and CDR2: MGHDK, SYGVNS.

This clonotype appeared a few times. This chain uses TRBV5-1 with TRBJ2-3; 7 nucleotides align to TRBD2. V lost 0 bases to trimming and J lost 1 base; unmatched junction nucleotides: 2. The CDR3 loop spans 15 amino acids. Germline CDR1 reads SGHRS; CDR2 reads YFSETQ. The CDR3 is CASSLESGGTDTQYF. The CDR3 region has the DNA TGCGCCAGCAGCTTGGAAAGCGGGGGCACAGATACGCAGTATTTT.

This chain connects TRBV7-2 to TRBJ2-5; the match to TRBD2 covers 7 bases. The CDR3 length is 16 residues. Germline V gene lookup returns CDR1 SGHTA and CDR2 FQGNSA. V lost 2 bases and J lost 5; bases outside the gene matches: 11. CDR3 nucleotides: TGTGCCAGCAGCTTAAAAGGGAGGGGTTCGTGGGAGACCCAGTACTTC. Translated, it gives CASSLKGRGSWETQYF.

The J gene is TRBJ2-2, the V gene TRBV6-6; no reliable D call. CDR1 and CDR2 from the germline V gene are MNHNY and SVGAGI (reference sequence). The CDR3 sequence is 13 residues long. V lost 5 bases and J lost 4, with 8 bases in between. The CDR3 region is CASSATSTGELFF. The CDR3 nucleotides read TGTGCCAGCAGTGCTACCTCCACCGGGGAGCTGTTTTTT.

This clonotype was seen a few times. This chain connects TRBV7-3 to TRBJ2-2; TRBD2 matches 7 bases. This CDR3 spans 14 amino acids. Germline V gene data show CDR1 as SGHTA and CDR2 as FQGTGA. The ends lost 1 base at V and 6 bases at J; junction bases unmatched: 2. The CDR3 spells CASSLNRGAGELFF. The CDR3 region has the DNA TGTGCCAGCAGCTTAAACCGGGGGGCCGGGGAGCTGTTTTTT.

The genes are TRBV2 and TRBJ2-1; maybe TRBD2 (7 bases). V was pared by 4 bases and J by 4 bases, with 14 bases between. The germline CDR1 and CDR2 sequences are SNHLY and FYNNEI. The CDR3 is 15 amino acids. DNA for the CDR3: TGTGCCAGCAGTGGGACGGGGGGCGTTTACAATGAGCAGTTCTTC. It yields the protein CASSGTGGVYNEQFF.

This clonotype came up a few times. The chain links TRBV20-1 to TRBJ1-2; TRBD1 aligns across 7 bases. Trimming at V came to 6 bases and at J to 6 bases, leaving 7 bases not matched to a gene. The CDR3 is 12 residues long. The germline CDR1 and CDR2 sequences are DFQATT and SNEGSKA (reference sequence). The CDR3 loop is CSAPTGVHGYTF. For the CDR3, the DNA is TGCAGTGCACCTACAGGGGTACATGGCTACACCTTC.

This clonotype has only a few counts. The J gene is TRBJ1-6, the V gene TRBV11-2; no definite D call. Germline CDR1 reads SGHAT; CDR2 reads FQNNGV. The CDR3 consists of 17 residues. V was pared by 4 bases and J by 0 bases, with 13 bases between. The CDR3 coding sequence is TGTGCCAGCAGCTACGGACGGAATCTCTCCTATAATTCACCCCTCCACTTT. It specifies CASSYGRNLSYNSPLHF. The full variable domain, with the rest looked up from reference TRBV11-2 and TRBJ1-6, is EAGVAQSPRYKIIEKRQSVAFWCNPISGHATLYWYQQILGQGPKLLIQFQNNGVVDDSQLPKDRFSAERLKGVDSTLKIQPAKLEDSAVYLCASSYGRNLSYNSPLHFGNGTRLTVT.

This chain uses TRBV20-1 with TRBJ1-1; tentatively, D is TRBD1 (6 bases). Trimming took off 2 bases at V and 11 bases at J, with 21 bases between the two ends. The length of the CDR3 is 14 residues. Germline loops: CDR1 DFQATT, CDR2 SNEGSKA (reference sequence). The CDR3 coding sequence is TGCAGTGCTAGACCCGCAACAGGGAGCCTTATCGCTTTCTTT. Translation gives CSARPATGSLIAFF.